Described below is a single T cell receptor beta chain sequence and its context. CDR3 length: 15 amino acids. Between the trimmed V and J ends, which lost 2 bases and 0 bases, there was a span of 9 bases. The V gene's germline CDR1 is SGHDT and CDR2 YYEEEE. This record belongs to a study of radiotherapy plus CTLA-4 blockade in lung cancer. Method: immunoSEQ multiplex PCR; TCRdb's copy keeps in-frame clones and lacks some. The data contain about 27,000 clones, about three quarters of them singletons. This sequence was found in a human donor with non-small cell lung cancer who had stable disease on radiotherapy plus ipilimumab. The source material was peripheral blood, sampled from a patient treated with radiotherapy plus ipilimumab. The chain carries TRBV5-6 and TRBJ2-1, with D tentatively TRBD2 (5 bases). CDR3 sequence: CASSFGLTSYNEQFF. CDR3 coding DNA: TGTGCCAGCAGCTTCGGACTTACCTCCTACAATGAGCAGTTCTTC.